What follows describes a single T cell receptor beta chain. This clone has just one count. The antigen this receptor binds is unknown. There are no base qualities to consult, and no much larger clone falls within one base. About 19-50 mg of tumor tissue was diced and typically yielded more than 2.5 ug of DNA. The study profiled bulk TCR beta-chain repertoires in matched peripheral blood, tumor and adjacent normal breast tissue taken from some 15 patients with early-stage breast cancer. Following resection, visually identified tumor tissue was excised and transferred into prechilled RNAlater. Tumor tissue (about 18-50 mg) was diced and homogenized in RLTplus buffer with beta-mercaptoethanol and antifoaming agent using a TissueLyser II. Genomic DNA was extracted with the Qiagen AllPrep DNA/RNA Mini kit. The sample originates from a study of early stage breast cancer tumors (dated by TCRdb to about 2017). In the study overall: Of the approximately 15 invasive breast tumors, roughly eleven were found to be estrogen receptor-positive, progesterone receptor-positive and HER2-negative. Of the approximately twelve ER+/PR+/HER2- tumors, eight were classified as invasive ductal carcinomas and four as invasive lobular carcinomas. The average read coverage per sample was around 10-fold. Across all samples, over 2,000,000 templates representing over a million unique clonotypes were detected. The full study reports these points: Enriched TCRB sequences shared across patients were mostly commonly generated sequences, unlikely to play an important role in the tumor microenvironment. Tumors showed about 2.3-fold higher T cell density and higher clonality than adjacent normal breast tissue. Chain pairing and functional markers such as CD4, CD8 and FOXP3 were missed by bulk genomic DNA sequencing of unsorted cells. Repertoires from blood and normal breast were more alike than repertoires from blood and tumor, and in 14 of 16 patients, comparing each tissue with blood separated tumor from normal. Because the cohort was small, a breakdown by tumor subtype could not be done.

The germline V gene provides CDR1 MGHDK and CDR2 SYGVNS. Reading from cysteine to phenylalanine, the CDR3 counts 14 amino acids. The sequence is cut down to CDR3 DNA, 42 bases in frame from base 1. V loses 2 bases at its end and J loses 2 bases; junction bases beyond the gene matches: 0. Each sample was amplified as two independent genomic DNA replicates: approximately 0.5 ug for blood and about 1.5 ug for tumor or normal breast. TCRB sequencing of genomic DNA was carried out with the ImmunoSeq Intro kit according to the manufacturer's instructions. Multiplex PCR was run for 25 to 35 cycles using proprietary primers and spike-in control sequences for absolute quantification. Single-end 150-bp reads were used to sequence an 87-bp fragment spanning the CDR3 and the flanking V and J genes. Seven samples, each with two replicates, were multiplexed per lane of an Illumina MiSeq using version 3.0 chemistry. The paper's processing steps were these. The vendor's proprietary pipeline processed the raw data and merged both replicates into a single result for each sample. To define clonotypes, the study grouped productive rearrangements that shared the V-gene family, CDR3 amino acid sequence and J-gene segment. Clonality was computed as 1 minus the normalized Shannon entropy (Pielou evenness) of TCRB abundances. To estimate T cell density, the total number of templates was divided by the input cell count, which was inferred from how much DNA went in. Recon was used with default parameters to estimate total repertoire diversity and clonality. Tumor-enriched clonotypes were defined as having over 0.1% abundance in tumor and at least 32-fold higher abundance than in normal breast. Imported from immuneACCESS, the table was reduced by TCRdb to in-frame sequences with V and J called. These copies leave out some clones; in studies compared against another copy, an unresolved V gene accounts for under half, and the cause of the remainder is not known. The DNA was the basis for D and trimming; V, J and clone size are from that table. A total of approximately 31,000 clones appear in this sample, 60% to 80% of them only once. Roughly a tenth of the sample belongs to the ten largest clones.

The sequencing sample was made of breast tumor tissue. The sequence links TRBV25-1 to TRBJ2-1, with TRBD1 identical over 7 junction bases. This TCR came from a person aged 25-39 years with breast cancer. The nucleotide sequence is TGTGCCAGCAGTGAAGGGACAGCCTACAATGAGCAGTTCTTC. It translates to CASSEGTAYNEQFF.